The next 24 T cell receptor beta chains were all read from a single sample in a study of cytomegalovirus exposure and HLA in healthy donors. The method was immunoSEQ multiplex PCR; TCRdb's version includes in-frame clones alone and lacks a portion of them. The sample carries 140,000 or so clones, 85% to 90% recorded once. Sequencing used PBMCs. The receptors come from a woman aged 25-40 years in good health and CMV-seropositive.

Many counts were recorded for this clone. The chain links TRBV5-6 to TRBJ2-5; D is undetermined. Germline values: CDR1 SGHDT, CDR2 YYEEEE. Deletions cut 0 bases from V and 5 bases from J, with 8 bases between. The CDR3 consists of 13 residues. The CDR3 here is CASSLGLSETQYF. CDR3 sequence (DNA): TGTGCCAGCAGCTTGGGCCTTAGCGAGACCCAGTACTTC.

The chain joins TRBV2 to TRBJ1-1, with 7 bases aligning to TRBD1. The CDR3 is made up of 15 amino acids. Trimming at V came to 2 bases and at J to 0 bases, leaving 3 bases not matched to a gene. The germline V gene has CDR1 SNHLY and CDR2 FYNNEI. CDR3 nucleotides: TGTGCCAGCAGTGAATTTACAGGGGTGAACACTGAAGCTTTCTTT. This codes for CASSEFTGVNTEAFF. Combining the CDR3 with reference TRBV2 and TRBJ1-1 gives the whole variable domain EPEVTQTPSHQVTQMGQEVILRCVPISNHLYFYWYRQILGQKVEFLVSFYNNEISEKSEIFDDQFSVERPDGSNFTLKIRSTKLEDSAMYFCASSEFTGVNTEAFFGQGTRLTVV.

The chain is built from TRBV18 and TRBJ2-1; TRBD2 aligns across 8 bases. CDR3 size: 16 residues. Germline trimming cut 0 bases from V and 9 bases from J; bases unmatched to any gene: 10. CDR1 is KGHSH and CDR2 is LQKENI in the germline V gene. The CDR3 DNA follows: TGTGCCAGCTCACCACCCACGGGAGGGAGGGGAGGTGAGCAGTTCTTC. This gives the protein CASSPPTGGRGGEQFF.

J is TRBJ2-7 and V is TRBV29-1; 9 bases align to TRBD2. Germline CDR1 SQVTM, CDR2 ANQGSEA. Trimming took 8 bases from V and 4 from J; bases not matched to a gene: 9. The CDR3 contains 13 residues. CDR3 DNA sequence: TGCAGCTTAAATAGAGCGGGAGGATACGAGCAGTACTTC. This encodes CSLNRAGGYEQYF.

For this clone: Germline and junction disagree at one end, which may indicate a read error. The CDR3 reads CASSPGQGNQPQHF. CDR3 bases: TGTGCCAGCAGTCCGGGACAGGGCAACCAGCCCCAGCATTTT. The chain employs TRBV2 and TRBJ1-5, with TRBD1 identical over 9 bases. Germline loops: CDR1 SNHLY, CDR2 FYNNEI. There are 14 residues in the CDR3.

V gene TRBV27 combines with J gene TRBJ1-2; the match to TRBD1 covers 9 bases. V lost 4 bases to trimming and J lost 4 bases; unmatched junction nucleotides: 10. The CDR3 loop spans 16 amino acids. Germline V gives CDR1 MNHEY, CDR2 SMNVEV (reference sequence). The CDR3 is CASSSQWTGASYGYTF. The CDR3 nucleotides are TGTGCCAGCAGTTCTCAATGGACAGGGGCCTCCTATGGCTACACCTTC.

This clone was found once. The chain links TRBV2 to TRBJ2-5; 7 bases line up with TRBD1. The CDR3 runs to 15 residues. Germline-derived CDR1 and CDR2 are SNHLY and FYNNEI. Trimming cost V 4 bases and J 4 bases; bases outside gene matches: 9. The DNA of the CDR3 is TGTGCCAGCAGTGCCCTGACAGGGATAGGAGAGACCCAGTACTTC. Encoded protein: CASSALTGIGETQYF.

The chain employs TRBV11-2 and TRBJ1-6, with D perhaps TRBD1 (5 bases). Germline V gene data show CDR1 as SGHAT and CDR2 as FQNNGV. The CDR3 sequence is 14 residues long. The V gene lost 1 base and the J gene lost 9 bases, with 10 bases spanning the gap. The CDR3 sequence is CASSLGVGGSPLHF. In DNA form, the CDR3 reads TGTGCCAGCAGCTTAGGGGTCGGGGGTTCACCCCTCCACTTT.

The chain carries TRBV28 and TRBJ2-1, with 7 positions matching TRBD1. The junction had 10 bases not matched to a gene; V was cut back by 6 bases and J by 5 bases. The CDR3 extends over 15 amino acids. CDR1 and CDR2 (germline): MDHEN, SYDVKM. CDR3 nucleotide sequence: TGTGCCAGCAGACATCCGGGACAGACCCACAATGAGCAGTTCTTC. Protein product: CASRHPGQTHNEQFF.

This clone was counted a single time. The chain combines TRBV5-1 with TRBJ2-7; the D gene is possibly TRBD1 (5 bases). The germline gives CDR1 SGHRS, CDR2 YFSETQ. The CDR3 runs to 13 residues. V shed 0 bases and J shed 6 bases, with 10 bases lying between them. CDR3 sequence reads: CASSLEGALEQYF. The CDR3 DNA sequence: TGCGCCAGCAGCTTGGAAGGGGCCCTCGAGCAGTACTTC.

This clone was recorded only once. This chain joins TRBV19 and TRBJ2-1; 7 bases fit TRBD2. J gave up 9 bases and V 6 bases, and 14 bases lay outside the gene matches. CDR3 length: 15 amino acids. Germline CDR1 LNHDA, CDR2 SQIVND (reference sequence). DNA for the CDR3: TGTGCCAGTAGCTGGACTTCAGGGAGGGGAAGTGAGCAGTTCTTC. It codes for CASSWTSGRGSEQFF.

The chain is built from TRBV2 and TRBJ2-3; perhaps TRBD1 as D (7 bases). The CDR3 has 14 residues. Deletions cut 8 bases from V and 2 bases from J, with 14 bases between. Germline assignment: CDR1 SNHLY and CDR2 FYNNEI. DNA for the CDR3: TGTGCCAGCTGCGGGACAGTGCTCACAGATACGCAGTATTTT. Protein sequence: CASCGTVLTDTQYF. Complete variable domain (other parts from reference TRBV2 and TRBJ2-3): EPEVTQTPSHQVTQMGQEVILRCVPISNHLYFYWYRQILGQKVEFLVSFYNNEISEKSEIFDDQFSVERPDGSNFTLKIRSTKLEDSAMYFCASCGTVLTDTQYFGPGTRLTVL.

The chain has TRBV5-1 and TRBJ2-5; possible D gene TRBD1, 6 bases. Germline loops: CDR1 SGHRS, CDR2 YFSETQ. Trimming took off 1 base at V and 5 bases at J, with 9 bases between the two ends. The CDR3 totals 13 residues. CDR3 amino acids: CASSLLTGETQYF. The CDR3 bases are TGCGCCAGCAGCTTGTTAACAGGGGAGACCCAGTACTTC.

The J gene is TRBJ2-6, the V gene TRBV5-1; perhaps TRBD1 as D (6 bases). The CDR3 is 15 amino acids. The V gene lost 3 bases and the J gene lost 4 bases, with 11 bases spanning the gap. In germline, CDR1 is SGHRS, CDR2 YFSETQ. The CDR3 here is CASSSTGSGANVLTF. The CDR3 coding sequence is TGCGCCAGCAGCTCAACAGGGTCCGGGGCCAACGTCCTGACTTTC. Variable domain in full (rest from reference TRBV5-1 and TRBJ2-6): KAGVTQTPRYLIKTRGQQVTLSCSPISGHRSVSWYQQTPGQGLQFLFEYFSETQRNKGNFPGRFSGRQFSNSRSEMNVSTLELGDSALYLCASSSTGSGANVLTFGAGSRLTVL.

The J gene is TRBJ2-1, the V gene TRBV6-6; 13 bases align to TRBD2. J was trimmed by 7 bases and V by 4 bases; bases with no gene match: 4. Per germline, CDR1 MNHNY and CDR2 SVGAGI (reference sequence). This CDR3 spans 15 amino acids. The CDR3 loop is CASSLLAGGVNEQFF. The CDR3 region has the DNA TGTGCCAGCAGTTTACTAGCGGGAGGGGTAAATGAGCAGTTCTTC.

This clone has just one count. The rearrangement joins TRBV11-2 to TRBJ2-1; 11 bases are shared with TRBD2. Germline V gene sequence: CDR1 SGHAT, CDR2 FQNNGV. J was trimmed by 6 bases and V by 5 bases; bases with no gene match: 6. The CDR3 has 15 amino acids. The CDR3 sequence is CASSHQLAGVNEQFF. CDR3 bases: TGTGCCAGCAGCCATCAACTAGCGGGAGTCAATGAGCAGTTCTTC.

J is TRBJ2-7 and V is TRBV5-1, with D possibly matching TRBD1 (7 bases). From germline, CDR1 is SGHRS and CDR2 YFSETQ. CDR3 size: 13 residues. The V end was cut by 5 bases, the J end by 3 bases, with 12 bases between. This CDR3 is CASSPQGGYEQYF. The CDR3 DNA sequence: TGCGCCAGCAGTCCGCAGGGGGGCTACGAGCAGTACTTC.

This clone showed up just once. This chain uses TRBV15 with TRBJ2-1; TRBD2 matches 11 bases. J gave up 7 bases and V 5 bases, and 7 bases lay outside the gene matches. The germline V gene encodes CDR1 LNHNV and CDR2 YYDKDF (reference sequence). The CDR3 contains 15 residues. The chain's CDR3 is CATSRLAGGRNEQFF. The CDR3 DNA follows: TGTGCCACCAGCCGGCTAGCGGGGGGTAGAAATGAGCAGTTCTTC.

The chain joins TRBV5-6 to TRBJ1-1, with 9 positions matching TRBD1. This CDR3 is 14 amino acids long. J was trimmed by 5 bases and V by 4 bases; bases with no gene match: 6. The germline CDR1 and CDR2 sequences are SGHDT and YYEEEE. DNA for the CDR3: TGTGCCAGCAGCCCGGACAGGGGTAGAACTGAAGCTTTCTTT. Translated, it gives CASSPDRGRTEAFF.

The chain couples TRBV6-6 to TRBJ2-7; TRBD1 matches 8 bases. The length of the CDR3 is 14 residues. The trim removed 11 bases at V and 5 bases at J, leaving 14 bases unmatched. Germline lookup yields CDR1 MNHNY and CDR2 SVGAGI (reference sequence). The CDR3 nucleotides read TGTGCCTGCCGCCAGGGGGCGACTATCCACGAGCAGTACTTC. It codes for CACRQGATIHEQYF.

The J gene is TRBJ2-1, the V gene TRBV6-6; D may be TRBD1 (6 bases). The CDR3 loop spans 13 amino acids. Trimming took off 2 bases at V and 6 bases at J, with 8 bases between the two ends. CDR1 is MNHNY, CDR2 SVGAGI, per germline (reference sequence). The CDR3 coding sequence is TGTGCCAGCAGTTACACAGGGCTCAATGAGCAGTTCTTC. Its translation is CASSYTGLNEQFF.

V usage is TRBV7-7 and J usage is TRBJ2-2; 10 nucleotides align to TRBD2. This CDR3 is built from 15 residues. V trimming: 5 bases; J trimming: 4 bases; junction bases outside the gene matches: 4. Germline V gives CDR1 SSHAT, CDR2 FNYEAQ (reference sequence). The CDR3 here is CASSQLAGGTGELFF. The CDR3 DNA reads TGTGCCAGCAGCCAATTAGCGGGAGGCACCGGGGAGCTGTTTTTT.

This chain joins TRBV4-1 and TRBJ2-1; 8 bases are shared with TRBD2. V shed 1 base and J 6 bases; nucleotides not matched to a gene: 5. Germline CDR1 reads MGHRA; CDR2 reads YSYEKL. CDR3 length: 15 residues. CDR3 region: CASSQAQRERNEQFF. The CDR3 bases are TGCGCCAGCAGCCAAGCCCAGCGGGAGCGCAATGAGCAGTTCTTC.

The chain carries TRBV15 and TRBJ1-1; D perhaps matches TRBD1 (6 bases). Trimming took off 3 bases at V and 2 bases at J, with 13 bases between the two ends. CDR1 LNHNV and CDR2 YYDKDF come from the germline V gene (reference sequence). The CDR3 has 15 amino acids. For the CDR3, the DNA is TGTGCCACCAGCAGTTCCAGGGGATTAAACACTGAAGCTTTCTTT. This sequence encodes CATSSSRGLNTEAFF.